Below, 24 T cell receptor beta chains from the same sample are listed, as sequenced in a study of OX40 agonist ivuxolimab in advanced cancers. Assay used: immunoSEQ multiplex PCR; TCRdb lists only in-frame clones, some missing. The data hold around 5,000 clones, with 65% to 75% observed a single time. Here the sequenced sample was CD4+ or CD8+ T cells sorted from blood, taken in a trial of the OX40 agonist ivuxolimab. These receptors all come from an adult with an advanced solid tumor such as melanoma, head and neck, liver or kidney cancer.

The chain couples TRBV4-1 to TRBJ2-7, with 7 bases identical to TRBD1. There are 14 residues in the CDR3. CDR1 and CDR2 (germline): MGHRA, YSYEKL. The junction had 5 bases not matched to a gene; V was cut back by 0 bases and J by 6 bases. The CDR3 nucleotides are TGCGCCAGCAGCCAAGAACAGGGGTTCGGCGAGCAGTACTTC. Translation gives CASSQEQGFGEQYF.

This clone has more than one count but fewer than ten. The chain joins TRBV7-2 to TRBJ2-5; D is perhaps TRBD1 (6 bases). Germline values: CDR1 SGHTA, CDR2 FQGNSA. V lost 3 bases and J 4 bases, leaving 15 bases between the germline ends. The CDR3 runs to 15 residues. CDR3 amino acids: CASSFTTGMGETQYF. CDR3 nucleotides: TGTGCCAGCAGCTTTACGACAGGAATGGGAGAGACCCAGTACTTC.

The V gene is TRBV5-4, the J gene TRBJ1-1; D gene uncertain. Trimming took off 2 bases at V and 5 bases at J, with 10 bases between the two ends. CDR3 length equals 13 residues. Germline lookup yields CDR1 SGHNT and CDR2 YYREEE (reference sequence). CDR3 in amino acids: CASSLLPETEAFF. CDR3 nucleotide sequence: TGTGCCAGCAGCTTACTCCCCGAGACTGAAGCTTTCTTT.

The chain carries TRBV5-6 and TRBJ2-7; D may be TRBD1 (6 bases). CDR3 length: 14 residues. The V and J ends lost 4 bases and 5 bases respectively, with 16 bases between them. The V gene's germline CDR1 is SGHDT and CDR2 YYEEEE. CDR3 DNA sequence: TGTGCCAGCAGCCCCACAGGGTGGTTCCACGAGCAGTACTTC. Amino acid sequence: CASSPTGWFHEQYF.

This clone was seen a single time. The chain uses TRBV27 and TRBJ1-2, with D unresolved. The length of the CDR3 is 13 residues. CDR1 is MNHEY, CDR2 SMNVEV, per germline (reference sequence). The V gene lost 6 bases and the J gene lost 9 bases, with 17 bases spanning the gap. The chain's CDR3 is CASSLGRFGRYTF. The CDR3 coding sequence is TGTGCCAGCAGCCTTGGACGGTTCGGGCGCTACACCTTC.

The rearrangement links TRBV7-9 to TRBJ2-5; no definite D call. The CDR3 has 13 residues. Trimming shortened V by 5 bases and J by 4 bases, and 11 bases separated the two germline ends. Germline loops: CDR1 SEHNR, CDR2 FQNEAQ (reference sequence). Written as DNA, the CDR3 is TGTGCCAGCAGCCAACCATTATTAGAGACCCAGTACTTC. Its translation: CASSQPLLETQYF.

There are a few counts of this clone. The chain uses TRBV5-1 and TRBJ2-2, with unresolved D. Germline loops: CDR1 SGHRS, CDR2 YFSETQ. There are 13 residues in the CDR3. Trimming removed 0 bases at V and 3 bases at J, with 3 bases between. CDR3 amino acids: CASSLGYTGELFF. The DNA of the CDR3 is TGCGCCAGCAGCTTGGGGTACACCGGGGAGCTGTTTTTT.

In this sample, this clone turned up a few times. The chain couples TRBV4-3 to TRBJ1-1; maybe TRBD1 (5 bases). CDR1 and CDR2 (germline): LGHNA, YSLEER. The CDR3 loop spans 16 amino acids. Trimming pared 0 bases from V and 3 bases from J, leaving 14 bases between. CDR3 in DNA: TGCGCCAGCAGCCAAGAGTCTAACAGGAGGCACACTGAAGCTTTCTTT. It translates to CASSQESNRRHTEAFF.

The genes are TRBV19 and TRBJ1-1; D remains unclear. Between the trimmed V and J ends, which lost 6 bases and 2 bases, there was a span of 13 bases. Germline V lookup: CDR1 LNHDA, CDR2 SQIVND (reference sequence). CDR3 length: 14 amino acids. The CDR3 sequence is CASRPGSLNTEAFF. In DNA form, the CDR3 reads TGTGCCAGTAGGCCTGGTTCGTTAAACACTGAAGCTTTCTTT. The full variable domain, with the rest looked up from reference TRBV19 and TRBJ1-1, is DGGITQSPKYLFRKEGQNVTLSCEQNLNHDAMYWYRQDPGQGLRLIYYSQIVNDFQKGDIAEGYSVSREKKESFPLTVTSAQKNPTAFYLCASRPGSLNTEAFFGQGTRLTVV.

CDR3: CASSFGGPYEQYF. Here the CDR3 DNA reads TGTGCCAGCAGCTTCGGAGGACCCTACGAGCAGTACTTC. The chain joins TRBV7-2 to TRBJ2-7; tentative D call: TRBD2 (5 bases). The CDR3 is 13 residues long. Per the germline V gene, CDR1 is SGHTA and CDR2 is FQGNSA. V was trimmed by 3 bases and J by 2 bases, leaving 8 bases between them.

The J gene is TRBJ2-1, the V gene TRBV10-3; D is unresolved. The CDR3 contains 19 residues. The V end lost 2 bases, the J end lost 7 bases, and 27 bases lay between the germline ends. Germline V lookup: CDR1 ENHRY, CDR2 SYGVKD. CDR3 nucleotides: TGTGCCATCAGTGAGCCGATTAGGGTGAGGCAGGAGAGGAAAAATGAGCAGTTCTTC. Its translation is CAISEPIRVRQERKNEQFF.

J is TRBJ1-3 and V is TRBV11-2, with a possible D match to TRBD1 (5 bases). Per the germline V gene, CDR1 is SGHAT and CDR2 is FQNNGV. This CDR3 has 14 residues. V lost 5 bases, J lost 4 bases, and 12 bases lay in between. The CDR3 nucleotides read TGTGCCAGCAGCCCAAGGGGTAACGGAAACACCATATATTTT. Amino acids: CASSPRGNGNTIYF.

The CDR3 here is CASSPGASTDTQYF. As DNA, the CDR3 is TGCGCCAGCAGCCCGGGGGCGAGCACAGATACGCAGTATTTT. The gene calls are TRBV4-3 and TRBJ2-3; D assignment may be TRBD1 or TRBD2 (6 bases each). V lost 4 bases, J lost 0 bases, and 8 bases lay in between. This CDR3 contains 14 residues. Germline loops: CDR1 LGHNA, CDR2 YSLEER.

The V call is TRBV7-5, the J call TRBJ2-1; the D call TRBD2 from the table was never checked on the DNA. TRBV7-5 is tagged as a pseudogene. The CDR3 contains 14 residues. The CDR3 loop reads CASSPPGLAGEQFF. Here the CDR3 DNA reads TGTGCCAGCAGCCCCCCGGGACTAGCGGGGGAGCAGTTCTTC.

The V and J genes are TRBV7-3 and TRBJ1-2; a weak D match, TRBD1 (6 bases). V gave up 6 bases and J gave up 1 base, with 18 bases separating them. Germline V gene sequence: CDR1 SGHTA, CDR2 FQGTGA. The CDR3 covers 16 residues. CDR3 in amino acids: CASRDPRTDRNYGYTF. The CDR3 DNA reads TGTGCCAGCAGAGACCCACGGACAGACCGTAACTATGGCTACACCTTC.

The chain is built from TRBV9 and TRBJ1-2; 8 bases fit TRBD1. V gave up 0 bases and J gave up 7 bases; unmatched junction bases: 8. This CDR3 contains 15 residues. Germline V lookup: CDR1 SGDLS, CDR2 YYNGEE. The DNA of the CDR3 is TGTGCCAGCAGCGTAGACATAGGACAGGGTTCTGGCTACACCTTC. Its translation is CASSVDIGQGSGYTF.

The chain employs TRBV9 and TRBJ2-1; 15 bases map to TRBD2. J lost 7 bases, V lost 4 bases, and 9 bases had no gene match. This CDR3 spans 17 amino acids. The germline gives CDR1 SGDLS, CDR2 YYNGEE. This CDR3 reads CASSPWTSGGAGNEQFF. In nucleotides, the CDR3 is TGTGCCAGCAGCCCCTGGACTAGCGGGGGGGCGGGTAATGAGCAGTTCTTC.

The rearrangement uses TRBV12-5 and TRBJ2-1, with D possibly being TRBD1 or TRBD2 (5 bases each). Germline V gene sequence: CDR1 LGHNT, CDR2 FRNRAP. V lost 5 bases to trimming and J lost 4 bases, with 18 bases between them. There are 16 residues in the CDR3. CDR3 sequence reads: CASGPEGQPPYNEQFF. The CDR3 DNA is TGTGCTAGTGGTCCAGAGGGGCAGCCGCCTTACAATGAGCAGTTCTTC.

The chain employs TRBV4-3 and TRBJ1-5; unclear D gene. Trimming took 3 bases from V and 3 from J, leaving 9 bases between them. The CDR3 contains 14 residues. The germline V gene has CDR1 LGHNA and CDR2 YSLEER. The CDR3 DNA reads TGCGCCAGCAGCCAGAGAGCCTACAATCAGCCCCAGCATTTT. It specifies CASSQRAYNQPQHF.

By frequency in the sample, this clone is medium-sized. The V gene is TRBV7-9, the J gene TRBJ1-2, with 8 nucleotides matching TRBD1. The CDR3 loop spans 15 amino acids. Trimming cost V 5 bases and J 7 bases; bases outside gene matches: 12. Germline CDR1 is SEHNR and CDR2 is FQNEAQ (reference sequence). CDR3 sequence: CASSMGQAPSGGYTF. The CDR3 DNA reads TGTGCCAGCAGCATGGGACAGGCACCTTCGGGTGGCTACACCTTC.

The chain combines TRBV7-3 with TRBJ2-3; TRBD2 matches at 8 bases. Germline values: CDR1 SGHTA, CDR2 FQGTGA. V was clipped by 5 bases and J by 3 bases; unmatched bases: 4. The CDR3 covers 14 residues. The CDR3 DNA is TGTGCCAGCAGCCCCGGGGGGGGTACAGATACGCAGTATTTT. It specifies CASSPGGGTDTQYF.

This chain joins TRBV7-9 and TRBJ2-3; D is perhaps TRBD2 (5 bases). The ends were cut back, 5 bases at V and 6 bases at J, with 9 bases in the middle. The germline V gene encodes CDR1 SEHNR and CDR2 FQNEAQ (reference sequence). The CDR3 is made up of 12 amino acids. The CDR3 loop is CASSQDWDTQYF. For the CDR3, the DNA is TGTGCCAGCAGCCAGGACTGGGATACGCAGTATTTT.

The chain uses TRBV7-6 and TRBJ2-7, with 7 bases that match TRBD2. Losses at the gene ends were 2 bases for V and 5 bases for J; bases not matched to a gene: 6. Germline values: CDR1 SGHVS, CDR2 FNYEAQ. The length of the CDR3 is 14 residues. This chain's CDR3 is CASSLYRGDHEQYF. As DNA, the CDR3 is TGTGCCAGCAGCTTATACCGGGGGGACCACGAGCAGTACTTC.

The chain joins TRBV4-2 to TRBJ2-1, with 10 bases lining up with TRBD2. Germline V gene data show CDR1 as LGHNA and CDR2 as YNFKEQ. The CDR3 length is 16 residues. After removal of 5 bases from V and 6 bases from J, the junction contained 10 bases not matched to a gene. In DNA, the CDR3 is TGTGCCAGCAGCTCGCCGCCTAGCGGGGGAGCCAATGAGCAGTTCTTC. Protein product: CASSSPPSGGANEQFF.